One sample yielded the 23 T cell receptor beta chains listed below, sequenced in a study of shared clonotypes between healthy human individuals (dated by TCRdb to between 2020 and 2021). Library preparation employed the immunoSEQ multiplex PCR assay. In TCRdb, the immuneACCESS table is reduced to in-frame sequences with V and J assigned. These tables do not hold every clone; where another copy was compared, an unresolved V gene accounts for under half, and the others remain unexplained. For this sample there are about 1,800,000 clones; about 94% appear just once. Less than 1.5% of the sample is in the top ten clones. CD8 naive samples were CD45RO-negative cells positively selected for CCR7, giving a CD45RA+CCR7+ population that excluded TemRA cells. The specimen was naive CD8+ T cells sorted from blood. The sample's cell subset or site label is to be understood as: CD45RA+CCR7+. The receptor source for this set is a man aged 18 to 35 in good health.

Of note for this clone: This specimen includes other DNA sequences encoding the same CDR3. The V gene is TRBV7-9, the J gene TRBJ1-1; 9 bases map to TRBD1. CDR1 and CDR2 (germline): SEHNR, FQNEAQ (reference sequence). V shed 2 bases, J shed 0 bases, and the junction held 4 bases outside the gene matches. This CDR3 is built from 16 residues. Written as DNA, the CDR3 is TGTGCCAGCAGCTTATCCGGGACAGGGATGAACACTGAAGCTTTCTTT. Its protein product is CASSLSGTGMNTEAFF.

The J gene is TRBJ2-7, the V gene TRBV27; 7 bases agree with TRBD1. The ends lost 2 bases at V and 5 bases at J; junction bases unmatched: 9. This CDR3 region has 15 residues. Germline V lookup: CDR1 MNHEY, CDR2 SMNVEV (reference sequence). DNA of the CDR3: TGTGCCAGCAGTTTACACAGGGGCTTCTTTAACGAGCAGTACTTC. The encoded protein is CASSLHRGFFNEQYF.

V usage is TRBV7-9 and J usage is TRBJ2-7, with 11 nucleotides matching TRBD1. Germline values: CDR1 SEHNR, CDR2 FQNEAQ (reference sequence). V lost 4 bases and J lost 5; bases outside the gene matches: 7. This CDR3 is built from 15 residues. The CDR3 sequence: CASSSEPGQGDEQYF. In DNA form, the CDR3 reads TGTGCCAGCAGCTCAGAGCCGGGACAGGGGGACGAGCAGTACTTC.

The chain links TRBV19 to TRBJ1-2, with D possibly matching TRBD1 (5 bases). The CDR3 is 12 amino acids. Germline assignment: CDR1 LNHDA and CDR2 SQIVND (reference sequence). The V and J ends lost 6 bases and 7 bases respectively, with 12 bases between them. The CDR3 loop reads CASRRGAIGYTF. The CDR3 nucleotides are TGTGCCAGTAGGCGGGGCGCGATTGGCTACACCTTC.

This chain links TRBV5-5 with TRBJ2-7; D gene uncertain. V gave up 0 bases and J gave up 2 bases, with 9 bases separating them. This CDR3 contains 14 residues. CDR1 SGHKS and CDR2 YYEKEE come from the germline V gene (reference sequence). CDR3 nucleotide sequence: TGTGCCAGCAGCTTGGCTGGGTATACCTACGAGCAGTACTTC. Residues: CASSLAGYTYEQYF. Complete variable domain (other parts from reference TRBV5-5 and TRBJ2-7): DAGVTQSPTHLIKTRGQQVTLRCSPISGHKSVSWYQQVLGQGPQFIFQYYEKEERGRGNFPDRFSARQFPNYSSELNVNALLLGDSALYLCASSLAGYTYEQYFGPGTRLTVT.

This clone was counted once. This rearrangement joins TRBV4-1 to TRBJ2-4; either TRBD1 or TRBD2 may supply D (5 bases each). This CDR3 spans 16 amino acids. Germline V gene sequence: CDR1 MGHRA, CDR2 YSYEKL. Between the trimmed V and J ends, which lost 5 bases and 1 base, there was a span of 15 bases. The DNA for the CDR3 is TGCGCCAGCAGCACGCGGGCCCCAGGGGCCAAAAACATTCAGTACTTC. This encodes CASSTRAPGAKNIQYF.

This chain links TRBV4-1 with TRBJ2-7; TRBD1 might be the D (6 bases). Germline V gene lookup returns CDR1 MGHRA and CDR2 YSYEKL. V gave up 6 bases and J gave up 0 bases, with 15 bases separating them. The CDR3 is made up of 15 amino acids. CDR3 loop: CASRPKTGDSYEQYF. The CDR3 nucleotides read TGCGCCAGCAGACCCAAGACAGGCGACTCCTACGAGCAGTACTTC.

About this clone itself: This sample includes further DNA sequences coding for the same CDR3. The J gene is TRBJ1-1, the V gene TRBV28; D gene unclear. Deletions cut 3 bases from V and 0 bases from J, with 8 bases between. Germline values: CDR1 MDHEN, CDR2 SYDVKM. The CDR3 sequence is 14 residues long. The CDR3 protein is CASSFGRMNTEAFF. The CDR3 DNA sequence: TGTGCCAGCAGTTTCGGACGTATGAACACTGAAGCTTTCTTT.

This chain links TRBV9 with TRBJ1-2; D uncertain. The CDR3 is 17 amino acids. Germline V gene lookup returns CDR1 SGDLS and CDR2 YYNGEE. With 4 bases removed from V and 4 bases from J, the gap between germline ends came to 23 bases. DNA of the CDR3: TGTGCCAGCAGCACCCCCACTACACTGCCCCCTTCCTATGGCTACACCTTC. The encoded protein is CASSTPTTLPPSYGYTF.

The chain combines TRBV7-8 with TRBJ2-2; 9 bases are a match to TRBD2. Germline values: CDR1 SGHVS, CDR2 FQNEAQ. This CDR3 comprises 17 residues. J was trimmed by 4 bases and V by 1 base; bases with no gene match: 7. The CDR3 DNA sequence: TGTGCCAGCAGCTTAGGTATTAGCGGGAGTTCCACCGGGGAGCTGTTTTTT. As protein: CASSLGISGSSTGELFF.

This chain uses TRBV5-1 with TRBJ1-2; no definite D call. The CDR3 runs to 13 residues. Germline CDR1 SGHRS, CDR2 YFSETQ. V was shortened by 0 bases and J by 5 bases, with 8 bases between the two germline ends. DNA of the CDR3: TGCGCCAGCAGCTTGGCCGGGTTTTATGGCTACACCTTC. This encodes CASSLAGFYGYTF.

This rearrangement joins TRBV7-9 to TRBJ1-2; tentatively, D is TRBD1 (6 bases). V was shortened by 1 base and J by 6 bases, with 9 bases between the two germline ends. This CDR3 region has 13 residues. The germline CDR1 and CDR2 sequences are SEHNR and FQNEAQ (reference sequence). The CDR3 here is CASSLDRVDGYTF. CDR3 in DNA: TGTGCCAGCAGCTTAGACAGGGTTGATGGCTACACCTTC.

This chain links TRBV6-1 with TRBJ2-7, with a tentative D call TRBD2 (5 bases). The length of the CDR3 is 14 residues. V lost 8 bases and J 3 bases, leaving 17 bases between the germline ends. Germline lookup yields CDR1 MNHNS and CDR2 SASEGT. The CDR3 spells CASEGPSPGYEQYF. The CDR3 coding sequence is TGTGCCAGCGAGGGCCCGAGCCCCGGCTACGAGCAGTACTTC.

Details on this clone: At one end, the junction sequence differs from germline, possibly due to a read error. At the DNA level, this CDR3 is encoded by other sequences in the same sample as well. The chain has TRBV7-9 and TRBJ1-1; a possible D gene is TRBD1 (6 bases). The CDR3 contains 15 residues. Looked up from germline, CDR1 is SEHNR and CDR2 is FQNEAQ (reference sequence). CDR3 residues: CASSLVQGMNTEAFF. CDR3 coding DNA: TGTGCCAGCAGCTTAGTCCAGGGGATGAATACTGAAGCTTTCTTT.

The rearrangement links TRBV12-5 to TRBJ2-1, with 11 bases matching TRBD1. Per the germline V gene, CDR1 is LGHNT and CDR2 is FRNRAP. V dropped 5 bases and J dropped 9; count of bases not matched to a gene: 6. This CDR3 region has 14 residues. Written as DNA, the CDR3 is TGTGCTAGTGGTGACGGACAGGGGGCTTCTGAGCAGTTCTTC. Encoded protein: CASGDGQGASEQFF. Together with reference TRBV12-5 and TRBJ2-1, the CDR3 gives the full variable domain: DARVTQTPRHKVTEMGQEVTMRCQPILGHNTVFWYRQTMMQGLELLAYFRNRAPLDDSGMPKDRFSAEMPDATLATLKIQPSEPRDSAVYFCASGDGQGASEQFFGPGTRLTVL.

A remark on this clone: This may stem from a read error, because a much larger clone lies one nucleotide away. The identical CDR3 is also encoded by other nucleotide sequences in the sample. V and J are TRBV27 and TRBJ1-1, with 7 positions matching TRBD1. Per the germline V gene, CDR1 is MNHEY and CDR2 is SMNVEV (reference sequence). The CDR3 runs 15 residues. Trimming cost V 5 bases and J 0 bases; bases outside gene matches: 6. Written as DNA, the CDR3 is TGTGCCAGCAGTCCCTCGACAGGGCTGAACACTGAAGCTTTCTTT. As protein: CASSPSTGLNTEAFF.

The chain joins TRBV18 to TRBJ1-3; 12 nucleotides match TRBD1. This CDR3 comprises 18 residues. The germline CDR1 and CDR2 sequences are KGHSH and LQKENI. Trimming at V came to 0 bases and at J to 8 bases, leaving 11 bases not matched to a gene. The CDR3 DNA sequence: TGTGCCAGCTCACCACCGGAGGGACAGGGGGCGTATTCGGACACCATATATTTT. It translates to CASSPPEGQGAYSDTIYF.

The V call is TRBV27, the J call TRBJ1-6; D may be TRBD1 (5 bases). In germline, CDR1 is MNHEY, CDR2 SMNVEV (reference sequence). Between the trimmed V and J ends, which lost 4 bases and 9 bases, there was a span of 19 bases. The CDR3 length is 16 residues. In DNA, the CDR3 is TGTGCCAGCAGTTCCATCCGGGGGGAGGCGATTTCACCCCTCCACTTT. Protein: CASSSIRGEAISPLHF.

The genes are TRBV4-3 and TRBJ2-3; 16 bases map to TRBD2. Trimming removed 3 bases from V and 4 bases from J; junction bases left unmatched: 4. Germline lookup yields CDR1 LGHNA and CDR2 YSLEER. CDR3 length: 17 amino acids. CDR3 amino acids: CASSQGLAGGESDTQYF. The CDR3 nucleotides are TGCGCCAGCAGCCAGGGACTAGCGGGAGGGGAATCAGATACGCAGTATTTT.

The chain combines TRBV19 with TRBJ1-5, with D possibly TRBD1 on 5 matching bases. V lost 3 bases and J 4 bases, leaving 16 bases between the germline ends. Germline CDR1 LNHDA, CDR2 SQIVND (reference sequence). The CDR3 length is 16 residues. The DNA for the CDR3 is TGTGCCAGTAGTATCAATAGTTTCGGGGCAAATCAGCCCCAGCATTTT. It yields the protein CASSINSFGANQPQHF.

This chain links TRBV28 with TRBJ2-7; possibly TRBD1 for D (6 bases). CDR1 is MDHEN, CDR2 SYDVKM, per germline. This CDR3 spans 14 amino acids. The germline V and J ends were trimmed by 9 bases and 2 bases, with 17 bases remaining between them. Here the CDR3 reads CASLDRSYPYEQYF. The CDR3 nucleotides read TGTGCCAGTTTAGACAGGAGCTATCCCTACGAGCAGTACTTC. Full variable domain (outside the CDR3, taken from reference TRBV28 and TRBJ2-7): DVKVTQSSRYLVKRTGEKVFLECVQDMDHENMFWYRQDPGLGLRLIYFSYDVKMKEKGDIPEGYSVSREKKERFSLILESASTNQTSMYLCASLDRSYPYEQYFGPGTRLTVT.

This chain uses TRBV7-2 with TRBJ2-7; D might be TRBD1 (5 bases). The CDR3 contains 13 residues. The V end was cut by 5 bases, the J end by 6 bases, with 14 bases between. Germline V gives CDR1 SGHTA, CDR2 FQGNSA. In nucleotides, the CDR3 is TGTGCCAGCAGCCATTTCTCAGGGCCCGAGCAGTACTTC. It yields the protein CASSHFSGPEQYF.

The CDR3 loop is CAISAPSGRLPTGELFF. CDR3 sequence (DNA): TGTGCCATCAGTGCCCCTAGCGGGAGATTGCCCACCGGGGAGCTGTTTTTT. The genes are TRBV10-3 and TRBJ2-2; 10 bases align to TRBD2. Per germline, CDR1 ENHRY and CDR2 SYGVKD. The J segment lost 4 bases and the V segment lost 4 bases, leaving 9 bases of the junction unmatched. CDR3 length equals 17 residues.